This T cell receptor (beta chain) was retrieved from a study of blood T cell repertoires in COVID-19. Clones were sequenced by immunoSEQ multiplex PCR, and TCRdb holds only the in-frame ones, with some missing. The sample shows approximately 300,000 clones, approximately 82% of them seen only once. The V end lost 0 bases, the J end lost 4 bases, and 14 bases lay between the germline ends. The CDR3 is 15 residues long. Per the germline V gene, CDR1 is SGHNT and CDR2 is YYREEE (reference sequence). The sequence was obtained from a woman aged 45-60 years with acute or convalescent COVID-19. This chain joins TRBV5-4 and TRBJ2-7; a weak D match, TRBD2 (5 bases). The sequencing input was peripheral blood. The CDR3 DNA reads as TGTGCCAGCAGCTTGGGAGGTAGGGAGATGTACGAGCAGTACTTC. Translating it yields CASSLGGREMYEQYF.